What follows is one T cell receptor beta chain and its context. The antigen is unknown. This entry is derived from a study of cytomegalovirus exposure and HLA in healthy donors. Researchers ran the PCR with 60 Vbeta and 13 Jbeta primers. Sequencing used immunoSEQ multiplex PCR; TCRdb keeps in-frame clones, though not all of them. This repertoire shows about 150,000 clones, roughly 85% found once; its top ten account for 1.7%. V was shortened by 6 bases and J by 6 bases, with 12 bases between the two germline ends. The CDR3 totals 12 residues. Germline assignment: CDR1 SEHNR and CDR2 FQNEAQ (reference sequence). This cohort consisted of healthy bone marrow donors. Donors showed nominal health when sampled, although they likely had unrecorded immune exposures. Whole-study results and caveats: A missense DCLRE1C variant was associated with V- and J-gene trimming of TCR beta chains in a later analysis, and an independent cohort replicated the association. Accurate HLA-A and HLA-B prediction from TCR beta sequences was reported for most subjects.

Sequencing used PBMCs. The rearrangement links TRBV7-9 to TRBJ2-7; TRBD1 might be the D (6 bases). The TCR comes from a young woman in good health and CMV-seronegative. The CDR3 loop reads CASRQGLGEQYF. The CDR3 region has the DNA TGTGCCAGCAGACAGGGTCTGGGCGAGCAGTACTTC.